This T cell receptor (beta chain) was obtained from a study of cytomegalovirus exposure and HLA in healthy donors. Overall study findings and caveats: In vitro confirmation showed three CMV-associated chains to be CMV antigen specific. Of the V segments, some could not be distinguished, including TRBV6-2 and TRBV6-3, and were excluded. The presence/absence work took it that sequencing depth was about the same across donors. Associated with cytomegalovirus, according to the listing, were 150 to 200 TCR beta chains.

Germline V CDR1 and CDR2: SGDLS, YYNGEE. Trimming took off 0 bases at V and 9 bases at J, with 16 bases between the two ends. The CDR3 has 14 amino acids. Use of 60 Vbeta and 13 Jbeta primers characterized the PCR. Profiling relied on immunoSEQ multiplex PCR, and the TCRdb table lists in-frame clones only, not all of them. This sample contains fewer than 100,000 clones. Concerning this clone itself: The target antigen is unknown.

J is TRBJ2-7 and V is TRBV9; no firm D call. The sequenced sample consisted of PBMCs. The origin of this receptor is a man aged 18 to 29 in good health and CMV-seropositive. The chain's CDR3 is CASSVGVRGLGQYF. CDR3 bases: TGTGCCAGCAGCGTAGGTGTTAGAGGTTTGGGGCAGTACTTC.